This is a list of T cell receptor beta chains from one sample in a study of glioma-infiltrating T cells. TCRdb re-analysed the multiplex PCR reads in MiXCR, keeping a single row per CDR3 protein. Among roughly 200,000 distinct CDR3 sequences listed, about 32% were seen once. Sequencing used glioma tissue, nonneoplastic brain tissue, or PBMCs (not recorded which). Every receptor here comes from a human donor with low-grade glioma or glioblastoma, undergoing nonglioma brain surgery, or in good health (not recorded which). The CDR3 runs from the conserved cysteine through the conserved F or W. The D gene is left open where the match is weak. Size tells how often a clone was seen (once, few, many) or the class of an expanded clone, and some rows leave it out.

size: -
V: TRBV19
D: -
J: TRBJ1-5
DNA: TGTGCCAGTAAGGTCAAGGGATTCACCAATCAGCCCCAGCATTTT
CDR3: CASKVKGFTNQPQHF

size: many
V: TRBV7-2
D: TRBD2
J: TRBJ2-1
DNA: TGTGCCAGCAGCTTTACTAGCGGGAAAAATGAGCAGTTCTTC
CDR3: CASSFTSGKNEQFF

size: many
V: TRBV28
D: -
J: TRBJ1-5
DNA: TGTGCCAGCAGAGTCGGAGGTGGGTATCAGCCCCAGCATTTT
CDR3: CASRVGGGYQPQHF

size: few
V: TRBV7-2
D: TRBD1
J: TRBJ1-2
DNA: TGTGCCAGCAGCCTCCTCGGACAGGAGACTAACTATGGCTACACCTTC
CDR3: CASSLLGQETNYGYTF

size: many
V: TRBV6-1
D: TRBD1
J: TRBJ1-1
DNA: TGTGCCAGCAGTCCGGGACAGGGGCCTGAAGCTTTCTTT
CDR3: CASSPGQGPEAFF

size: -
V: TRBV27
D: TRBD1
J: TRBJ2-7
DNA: TGTGCCAGCAGTCTCAGGGGGTACGGGCAGTACTTC
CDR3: CASSLRGYGQYF

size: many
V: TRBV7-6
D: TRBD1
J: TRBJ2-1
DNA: TGTGCCAGCAGCTCCCCCGGGACAGGGGGCATAAATGAGCAGTTCTTC
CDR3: CASSSPGTGGINEQFF

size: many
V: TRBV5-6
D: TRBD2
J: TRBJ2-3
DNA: TGTGCCAGCAGCCAAGGGACTAGCGGCACAGATACGCAGTATTTT
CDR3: CASSQGTSGTDTQYF

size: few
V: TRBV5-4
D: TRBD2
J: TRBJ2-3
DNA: TGTGCCAGCAGCTTGGAACTAGCGGGCTACACAGATACGCAGTATTTT
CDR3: CASSLELAGYTDTQYF

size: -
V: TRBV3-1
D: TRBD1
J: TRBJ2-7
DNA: TGTGCCAGCAGCCGCGCCGTTACAGGGGGTAAGCGGCCCCAGTACTTC
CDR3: CASSRAVTGGKRPQYF

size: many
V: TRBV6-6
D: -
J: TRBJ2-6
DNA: TGTGCCAGCAGTTACGAGGCCTCCGGGGCCAACGTCCTGACTTTC
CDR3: CASSYEASGANVLTF

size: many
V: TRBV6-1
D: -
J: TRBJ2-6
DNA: TGTGCCAGCAGTGAACAACGAGTGACTTTC
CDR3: CASSEQRVTF

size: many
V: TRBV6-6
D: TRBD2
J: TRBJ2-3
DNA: TGTGCCAGCAGTTACCCGAGCGGGAGTTTTGTTGTACAGTATTTT
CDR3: CASSYPSGSFVVQYF

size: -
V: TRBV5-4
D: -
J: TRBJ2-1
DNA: TGTGCCAGCAGCTTAACCGGGAGCCCCTCCTACAATGAGCAGTTCTTC
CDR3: CASSLTGSPSYNEQFF

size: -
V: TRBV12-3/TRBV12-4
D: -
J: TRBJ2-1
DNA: TGTGCCAGCAGTTTAAATGCGTACAATGAGCAGTTCTTC
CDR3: CASSLNAYNEQFF

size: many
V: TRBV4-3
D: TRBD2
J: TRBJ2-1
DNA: TGCGCCAGCAGCCGACGATCTAGCGGCTCCTACAATGAGCAGTTCTTC
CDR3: CASSRRSSGSYNEQFF

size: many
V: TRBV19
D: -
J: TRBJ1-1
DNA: TGTGCCAGTACAGAGGCGAACACTGAAGCTTTCTTT
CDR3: CASTEANTEAFF

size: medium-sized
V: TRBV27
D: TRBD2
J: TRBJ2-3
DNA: TGTGCCACTCGACTAGCGGGCTCCACAGATACGCAGTATTTT
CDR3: CATRLAGSTDTQYF

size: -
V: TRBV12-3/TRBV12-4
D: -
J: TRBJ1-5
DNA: TGTGCCAGCAGCTCCCAGGCGGTGGATCAGCCCCAGCATTTT
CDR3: CASSSQAVDQPQHF

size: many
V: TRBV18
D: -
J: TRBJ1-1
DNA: TGTGCCAGCTCGGTGGGATCGATCGGGGGTGAAGCTTTCTTT
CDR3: CASSVGSIGGEAFF

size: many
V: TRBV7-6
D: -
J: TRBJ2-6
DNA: TGTGCCAGCAGCTCTCTAACGCCCTCTGGGGCCAACGTCCTGACTTTC
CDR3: CASSSLTPSGANVLTF

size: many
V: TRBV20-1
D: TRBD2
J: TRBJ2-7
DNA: TGCAGTGCTAGAGGGGGACTAGCGGGGGGGAACCCCTACGAGCAGTACTTC
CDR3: CSARGGLAGGNPYEQYF

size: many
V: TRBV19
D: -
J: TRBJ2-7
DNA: TGTGCCAGTAGTACAGGGGTACGGTACGAGCAGTACTTC
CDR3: CASSTGVRYEQYF

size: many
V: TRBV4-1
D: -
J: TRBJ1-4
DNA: TGCGCCAGCAGGAGCCAGGAAGGGTCGGAAAAACTGTTTTTT
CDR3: CASRSQEGSEKLFF

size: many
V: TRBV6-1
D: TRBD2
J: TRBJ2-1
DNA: TGTGCCAGCAGTGTCGGGACTAGCGGGAGTGGTGAGCAGTTCTTC
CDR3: CASSVGTSGSGEQFF

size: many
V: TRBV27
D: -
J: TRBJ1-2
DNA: TGTGCCAGCAGTTTAAATCGGAGGGACTATGGCTACACCTTC
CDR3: CASSLNRRDYGYTF

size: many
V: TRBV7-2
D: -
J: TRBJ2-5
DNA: TGTGCCAGCAGCTTAGCGGTGGGGGTACAAGAGACCCAGTACTTC
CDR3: CASSLAVGVQETQYF

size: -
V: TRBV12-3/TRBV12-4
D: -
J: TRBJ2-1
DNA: TGTGCCAGCACCACAACGGGGGGCGCCTACAATGAGCAGTTCTTC
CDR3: CASTTTGGAYNEQFF

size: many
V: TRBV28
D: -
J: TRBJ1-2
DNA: TGTGCCAGCAGTTCCTCGGACAACTTTAACTATGGCTACACCTTC
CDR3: CASSSSDNFNYGYTF